This T cell receptor beta chain was retrieved from a study of T-cell reconstitution after alpha-beta-depleted transplantation in children. Preparation of the TCRbeta library used unique molecular identifiers. MiXCR, run by TCRdb on the PCR reads, gives a single entry per CDR3 protein. In the table there are about 500,000 distinct CDR3 sequences, 30% to 35% of which are singletons. This clonotype was recorded a few times. The germline gene is not matched at one end of the junction; a read error may be the cause. Per germline, CDR1 LNHNV and CDR2 YYDKDF (reference sequence). The CDR3 length is 13 residues.

This specimen was PBMCs from the stem cell graft donor, taken from the stem cell graft. The rearrangement links TRBV15 to TRBJ1-4; D is ambiguous. The origin of this receptor is a human donor who donated a stem cell graft to a child with aplastic anemia. The DNA for the CDR3 is TGTGCCACTAGACGGGTAACTAATGAAAGACTGTTTTTT. Its protein product is CATRRVTNERLFF.